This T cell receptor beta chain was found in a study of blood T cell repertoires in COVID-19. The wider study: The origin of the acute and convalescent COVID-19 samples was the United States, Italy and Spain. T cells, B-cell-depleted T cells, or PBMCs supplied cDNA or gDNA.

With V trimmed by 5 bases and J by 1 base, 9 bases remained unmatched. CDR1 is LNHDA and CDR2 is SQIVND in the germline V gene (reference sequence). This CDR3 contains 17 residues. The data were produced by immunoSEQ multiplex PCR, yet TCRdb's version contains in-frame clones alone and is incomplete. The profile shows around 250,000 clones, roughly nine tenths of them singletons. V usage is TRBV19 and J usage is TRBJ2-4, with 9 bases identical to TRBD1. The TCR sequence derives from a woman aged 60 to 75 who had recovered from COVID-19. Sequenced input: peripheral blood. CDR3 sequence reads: CASSPGQGRAAKNIQYF. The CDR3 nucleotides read TGTGCCAGTAGTCCCGGACAGGGGAGGGCGGCCAAAAACATTCAGTACTTC.